Listed below are T cell receptor beta chains from one sample, sequenced in a study of cytomegalovirus exposure and HLA in healthy donors. Sequencing used immunoSEQ multiplex PCR; TCRdb keeps in-frame clones, though not all of them. The sample lists some 110,000 clones; roughly three quarters were seen once. What was sequenced was PBMCs. Receptors were obtained from a man aged 25-45 years in good health and CMV-seronegative. CDR3s include the opening cysteine and the closing phenylalanine or tryptophan. D genes are given only for firm matches. The size field is filled for only some rows; it gives once, few, many or a size class.

J gene	clone size	V gene	D gene	CDR3 DNA	CDR3 protein
TRBJ1-3	.	TRBV2	.	TGTGCCAGTCGTACAGGGACAGGAAACACCATATATTTT	CASRTGTGNTIYF
TRBJ1-5	.	TRBV27	.	TGTGCCAGCAGTTTATGGGGCCACAGCAGGGGTCGCAATCAGCCCCAGCATTTT	CASSLWGHSRGRNQPQHF
TRBJ2-7	.	TRBV6-5	TRBD1	TGTGCCAGCGCTAGGACAGGGGGCTACGAGCAGTACTTC	CASARTGGYEQYF
TRBJ1-3	.	TRBV30	.	TGTGCCTGGAGTGGCTGGCGGACTGGAAACACCATATATTTT	CAWSGWRTGNTIYF
TRBJ2-3	.	TRBV5-4	.	TGTGCCAGCAGCTTGCAAACTCAACCAGATACGCAGTATTTT	CASSLQTQPDTQYF
TRBJ2-7	.	TRBV10-2	TRBD2	TGCGCCAGCAACGAAGGACTAGCGGGAGAGGAGCAGTACTTC	CASNEGLAGEEQYF
TRBJ2-2	.	TRBV4-3	.	TGCGCCAGCAGCCAAGAAGGCGGGTACACCGGGGAGCTGTTTTTT	CASSQEGGYTGELFF
TRBJ1-2	few	TRBV6-5	.	TGTGCCAGCAGTGGGCCGGGGGGCTACACCTTC	CASSGPGGYTF
TRBJ2-7	once	TRBV28	.	TGTGCCAGCAGTTTATGGACTCCTATCGAGCAGTACTTC	CASSLWTPIEQYF
TRBJ1-1	few	TRBV7-9	.	TGTGCCAGCACCTTAAACTTGGAAGCTTTCTTT	CASTLNLEAFF
TRBJ2-5	.	TRBV18	TRBD2	TGTGCCAGCTCACCTGCGGGGGGAGAGACCCAGTACTTC	CASSPAGGETQYF
TRBJ1-1	.	TRBV14	TRBD1	TGTGCCAGCAGCAGGGGGCTGAACACTGAAGCTTTCTTT	CASSRGLNTEAFF
TRBJ2-1	.	TRBV10-2	TRBD2	TGCGCCAGCTGTCATGCGGGACTAGCGGGTCCTAACGCGAGCCCCTCCTACAATGAGCAGTTCTTC	CASCHAGLAGPNASPSYNEQFF
TRBJ1-1	.	TRBV23-1	.	TGCGCCAGCAGTCAATCCGGCAGGGTAGGGAACACTGAAGCTTTCTTT	CASSQSGRVGNTEAFF
TRBJ2-3	.	TRBV11-2	.	TGTGCCAGCGGGGGCAGCGACACAGATACGCAGTATTTT	CASGGSDTDTQYF
TRBJ2-1	.	TRBV5-1	TRBD2	TGCGCCAGCAGCTTGAGAGAAGGGACTAAGGCGTACAATGAGCAGTTCTTC	CASSLREGTKAYNEQFF
TRBJ2-1	few	TRBV28	TRBD2	TGTGCCAGCAGGGAATTAGCGGGAGGCAAGAATGAGCAGTTCTTC	CASRELAGGKNEQFF
TRBJ1-2	.	TRBV5-1	.	TGCGCCAGCAGCCCGCAGGTAAACTATGGCTACACCTTC	CASSPQVNYGYTF
TRBJ2-7	.	TRBV28	TRBD2	TGTGCCAGCAGTTTTACACTAGCGGGCCTCTCCTACGAGCAGTACTTC	CASSFTLAGLSYEQYF
TRBJ2-7	few	TRBV11-3	TRBD1	TGTGCCAGCAGCCGAGACTTTACAGGGGAAGAGCAGTACTTC	CASSRDFTGEEQYF
TRBJ2-7	.	TRBV6-1	.	TGTGCCAGCAGTGAAGAGGGGATAGGAGAGCAGTACTTC	CASSEEGIGEQYF
TRBJ2-7	few	TRBV7-9	TRBD2	TGTGCCAGCAGCTTAGCAGCTTCTAGCGGGAGGGGATCCTACGAGCAGTACTTC	CASSLAASSGRGSYEQYF
TRBJ1-5	once	TRBV28	TRBD1	TGTGCCAGCAGTTGGACAGGGGAGAGCAATCAGCCCCAGCATTTT	CASSWTGESNQPQHF
TRBJ2-1	.	TRBV7-2	.	TGTGCCAGCAGCTTAAACTCAGTTAGCCCCCTCTACAATGAGCAGTTCTTC	CASSLNSVSPLYNEQFF
TRBJ1-1	.	TRBV14	TRBD1	TGTGCCAGCAGCCCAAGGGCAGGGGGCCTCACTGAAGCTTTCTTT	CASSPRAGGLTEAFF
TRBJ1-1	.	TRBV5-4	.	TGTGCCAGCAGCCCGGGGGGGGCGGGCACTGAAGCTTTCTTT	CASSPGGAGTEAFF
TRBJ1-1	.	TRBV7-2	TRBD1	TGTGCCAGCAGCGGACAGGGGTTCGCTGAAGCTTTCTTT	CASSGQGFAEAFF
TRBJ2-5	.	TRBV5-1	TRBD2	TGCGCCAGCAGCTTGGGGGCAGCGGGAGGACAAGAGACCCAGTACTTC	CASSLGAAGGQETQYF
TRBJ2-2	.	TRBV7-2	.	TGTGCCAGCAGCCCAGGACAGTACACCGGGGAGCTGTTTTTT	CASSPGQYTGELFF
TRBJ2-2	.	TRBV18	TRBD2	TGTGCCAGCTCACCCCGGGAGGCGAGGGGAACCGGGGAGCTGTTTTTT	CASSPREARGTGELFF
TRBJ2-5	.	TRBV7-8	TRBD1	TGTGCCAGCAGCTTAGCTCCCGGGACAGGCGGCGAGACCCAGTACTTC	CASSLAPGTGGETQYF
TRBJ1-2	.	TRBV7-2	TRBD1	TGTGCCAGCAGCTTTGGACAGGGACTGTATGGCTACACCTTC	CASSFGQGLYGYTF
TRBJ1-1	.	TRBV19	.	TGTGCCAGTAGTACAAGGACCTCCAGGGGAGACACTGAAGCTTTCTTT	CASSTRTSRGDTEAFF
TRBJ1-2	.	TRBV6-5	.	TGTGCCAGCAGTTACTCGCAGTATGGCTACACCTTC	CASSYSQYGYTF
TRBJ1-1	.	TRBV7-2	TRBD1	TGTGCCAGCAGCCGGGGACAGGGCCACACTGAAGCTTTCTTT	CASSRGQGHTEAFF
TRBJ2-7	.	TRBV19	TRBD1	TGTGCCAGTAGTCCCGGACAGGGATACAGGGAGCAGTACTTC	CASSPGQGYREQYF
TRBJ2-3	.	TRBV5-6	TRBD2	TGTGCCAGCAGCTCACCCCGGACTAGCGTCGGTTATGTGGATACGCAGTATTTT	CASSSPRTSVGYVDTQYF
TRBJ2-7	.	TRBV6-5	TRBD2	TGTGCCAGCAGTTCCTCCGGGACTAGCGGCCTCTACGAGCAGTACTTC	CASSSSGTSGLYEQYF
TRBJ1-4	.	TRBV2	.	TGTGCCAGCAGTGTAGATGCAGGGGCCGCAACTAATGAAAAACTGTTTTTT	CASSVDAGAATNEKLFF
TRBJ2-7	.	TRBV11-1	.	TGTGCCAGCAGCTTAGGTGTCGCCTACGAGCAGTACTTC	CASSLGVAYEQYF
TRBJ2-2	.	TRBV5-1	.	TGCGCCAGCAGCTTGGCTAGCAGTAGCGGGGAGCTGTTTTTT	CASSLASSSGELFF
TRBJ2-1	.	TRBV27	.	TGTGCCAGCAGTTTCAGGGGCTCAGGCGAGCAGTTCTTC	CASSFRGSGEQFF
TRBJ1-4	.	TRBV2	TRBD1	TGTGCCAGCAGTGGAATCCTGACAGGGGGCCGTGAAAAACTGTTTTTT	CASSGILTGGREKLFF
TRBJ2-1	.	TRBV19	.	TGTGCCAGTACCGCAGCAGGATCGTGGGTCTACAATGAGCAGTTCTTC	CASTAAGSWVYNEQFF
TRBJ2-7	.	TRBV5-6	TRBD2	TGTGCCAGCAGCTTGGCGGGTAGCGGGAGGGCATACGAGCAGTACTTC	CASSLAGSGRAYEQYF
TRBJ2-3	.	TRBV7-2	.	TGTGCCAGCAGCTTAAGCCGAGCCACTAGCACAGATACGCAGTATTTT	CASSLSRATSTDTQYF
TRBJ1-4	.	TRBV4-3	.	TGCGCCAGCAGCCAAGATCCCGGGTTTAATGAAAAACTGTTTTTT	CASSQDPGFNEKLFF
TRBJ2-7	.	TRBV29-1	TRBD1	TGCAGCGTTTCACGGGACAGGGTTTCCGAGCAGTACTTC	CSVSRDRVSEQYF
TRBJ2-1	once	TRBV28	.	TGTGCCAGCAGTTCCGGGAGAGCCCCCTACAATGAGCAGTTCTTC	CASSSGRAPYNEQFF
TRBJ2-2	.	TRBV6-1	TRBD2	TGTGCCAGCAGTGAAGGTGCGGGAGGGCCCAGGGAGCTGTTTTTT	CASSEGAGGPRELFF
TRBJ1-5	.	TRBV25-1	.	TGTGCCGTTCATAGCAATCAGCCCCAGCATTTT	CAVHSNQPQHF
TRBJ1-1	few	TRBV28	.	TGTGCCAGCAGTTTACCACAAATAAAAGCTTTCTTT	CASSLPQIKAFF
TRBJ2-1	.	TRBV7-2	.	TGTGCCAGCAGCCCGGTGAGCTCCTACAATGAGCAGTTCTTC	CASSPVSSYNEQFF
TRBJ1-4	.	TRBV5-6	.	TGTGCCAGCAGCTTGGCCTATGGGGGGATAACCGAAAAACTGTTTTTT	CASSLAYGGITEKLFF
TRBJ2-7	.	TRBV7-2	.	TGTGCCAGCAGCTTAGTGCGGGGCTACGAGCAGTACTTC	CASSLVRGYEQYF
TRBJ2-1	once	TRBV9	TRBD1	TGTGCCAGCTCCCCCGGGTCTACGGGACAGGGTTTAGCGCAGTTCTTC	CASSPGSTGQGLAQFF
TRBJ2-7	.	TRBV7-9	.	TGTGCCAGCAGCTCAGGAGGGCCAATTTACGAGCAGTACTTC	CASSSGGPIYEQYF
TRBJ2-7	few	TRBV13	.	TGTGCCAGCAGCTCACAGGGAGGGGCCTACGAGCAGTACTTC	CASSSQGGAYEQYF
TRBJ2-7	.	TRBV19	TRBD1	TGTGCCAGTAGCTCGTGGACAGGGTACGAGCAGTACTTC	CASSSWTGYEQYF